This TCR beta chain was profiled in a study of blood T cell repertoires in COVID-19. At the level of the study: Sites in the United States, Italy and Spain provided acute and convalescent COVID-19 samples. Sample material is recorded as cDNA or gDNA derived from T cells, B-cell-depleted T cells, or PBMCs.

A few counts support this clone. The CDR3 extends over 14 amino acids. The germline CDR1 and CDR2 sequences are MNHNS and SASEGT. V was trimmed by 1 base and J by 17 bases, leaving 20 bases between them. In the original analysis: For nucleated cells, counts were estimated from reference gene primer amplification. Measured with immunoSEQ multiplex PCR; TCRdb has only the in-frame clones, and not every one. That table furnishes V, J and clone size, whereas the DNA furnished D and trimming. Among about 330,000 clones listed, about 84% were seen once. The specimen was peripheral blood. This receptor was identified in a woman between 50 and 59 years old with acute or convalescent COVID-19. The chain combines TRBV6-1 with TRBJ1-4, with D possibly matching TRBD1 (5 bases). CDR3 sequence: CASSEEVEGTTLFF. CDR3 coding DNA: TGTGCCAGCAGTGAAGAGGTCGAAGGGACTACACTCTTTTTT.